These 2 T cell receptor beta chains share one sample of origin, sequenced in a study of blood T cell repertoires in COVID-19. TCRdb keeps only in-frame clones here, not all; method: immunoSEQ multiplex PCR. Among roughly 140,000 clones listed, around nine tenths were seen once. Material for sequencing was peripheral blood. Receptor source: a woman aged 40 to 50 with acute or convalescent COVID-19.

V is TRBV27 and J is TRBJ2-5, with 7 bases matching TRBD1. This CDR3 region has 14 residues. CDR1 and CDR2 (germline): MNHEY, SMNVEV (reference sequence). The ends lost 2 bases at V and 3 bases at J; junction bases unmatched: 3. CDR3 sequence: CASSLMTGKETQYF. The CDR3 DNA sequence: TGTGCCAGCAGTTTAATGACAGGGAAAGAGACCCAGTACTTC.

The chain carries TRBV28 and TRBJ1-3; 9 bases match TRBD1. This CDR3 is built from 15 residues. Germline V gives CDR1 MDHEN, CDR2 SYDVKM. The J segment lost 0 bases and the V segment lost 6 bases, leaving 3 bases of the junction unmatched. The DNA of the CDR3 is TGTGCCAGCAGGGAGACAGGGGGCTCTGGAAACACCATATATTTT. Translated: CASRETGGSGNTIYF.